This TCR beta chain was recorded in a study of blood T cell repertoires in COVID-19. Study information: The cDNA or gDNA used as material had been derived from T cells, B-cell-depleted T cells, or PBMCs.

CDR1 SGHVS and CDR2 FQNEAQ come from the germline V gene. The CDR3 runs to 16 residues. V dropped 5 bases and J dropped 0 bases, with 13 bases sitting between them. This clone was recorded only once. Profiling relied on immunoSEQ multiplex PCR, and the TCRdb table lists in-frame clones only, not all of them. Of fewer than 200,000 clones listed, 85% are singletons. The Seattle patients joined while their infection was active and were tracked longitudinally afterward. The clonotype comes from a woman aged 55-75 years with COVID-19, enrolled during active disease. This chain links TRBV7-8 with TRBJ1-4, with D uncertain. Sequencing used peripheral blood. DNA for the CDR3: TGTGCCAGCAGCCTGCGGGAGACCACAACTAATGAAAAACTGTTTTTT. Amino acid sequence: CASSLRETTTNEKLFF.